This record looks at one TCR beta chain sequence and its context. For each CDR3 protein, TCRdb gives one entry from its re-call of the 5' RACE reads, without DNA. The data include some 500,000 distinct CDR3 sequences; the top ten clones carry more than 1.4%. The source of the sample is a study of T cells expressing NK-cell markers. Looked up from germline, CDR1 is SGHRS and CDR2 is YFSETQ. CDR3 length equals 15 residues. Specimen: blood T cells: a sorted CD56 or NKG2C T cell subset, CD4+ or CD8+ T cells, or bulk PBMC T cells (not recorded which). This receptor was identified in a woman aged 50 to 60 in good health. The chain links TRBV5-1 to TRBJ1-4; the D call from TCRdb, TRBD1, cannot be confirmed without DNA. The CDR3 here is CASSPGQGRGEKLFF.